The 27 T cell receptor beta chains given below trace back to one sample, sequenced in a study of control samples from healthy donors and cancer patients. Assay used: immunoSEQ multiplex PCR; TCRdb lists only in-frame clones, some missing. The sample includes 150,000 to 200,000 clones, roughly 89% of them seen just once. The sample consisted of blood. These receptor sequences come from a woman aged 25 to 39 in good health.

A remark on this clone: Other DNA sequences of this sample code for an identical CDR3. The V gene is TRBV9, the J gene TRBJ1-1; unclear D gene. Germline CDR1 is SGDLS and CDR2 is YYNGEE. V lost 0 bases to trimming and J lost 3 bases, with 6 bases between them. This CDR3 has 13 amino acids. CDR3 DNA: TGTGCCAGCAGCGTAGGCGGAGACACTGAAGCTTTCTTT. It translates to CASSVGGDTEAFF.

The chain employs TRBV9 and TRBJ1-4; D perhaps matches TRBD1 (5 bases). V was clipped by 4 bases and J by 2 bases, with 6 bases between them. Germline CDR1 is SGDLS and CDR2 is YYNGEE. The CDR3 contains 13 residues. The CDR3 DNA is TGTGCCAGCAGCCCAGGGACTAATGAAAAACTGTTTTTT. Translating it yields CASSPGTNEKLFF.

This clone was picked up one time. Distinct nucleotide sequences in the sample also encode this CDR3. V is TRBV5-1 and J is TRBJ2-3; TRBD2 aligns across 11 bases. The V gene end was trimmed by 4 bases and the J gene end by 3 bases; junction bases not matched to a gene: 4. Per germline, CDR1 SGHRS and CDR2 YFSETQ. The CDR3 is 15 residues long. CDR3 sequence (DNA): TGCGCCAGCAGCCCCACTAGCGGGGGAACAGATACGCAGTATTTT. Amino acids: CASSPTSGGTDTQYF.

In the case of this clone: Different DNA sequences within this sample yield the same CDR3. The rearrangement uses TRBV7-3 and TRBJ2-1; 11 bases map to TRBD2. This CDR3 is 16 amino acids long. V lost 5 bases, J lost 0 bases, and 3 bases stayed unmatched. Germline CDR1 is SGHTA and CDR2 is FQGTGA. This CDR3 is CASSPGTSGSYNEQFF. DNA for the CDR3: TGTGCCAGCAGCCCCGGGACTAGCGGCTCCTACAATGAGCAGTTCTTC. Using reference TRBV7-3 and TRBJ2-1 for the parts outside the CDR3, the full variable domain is GAGVSQTPSNKVTEKGKYVELRCDPISGHTALYWYRQSLGQGPEFLIYFQGTGAADDSGLPNDRFFAVRPEGSVSTLKIQRTERGDSAVYLCASSPGTSGSYNEQFFGPGTRLTVL.

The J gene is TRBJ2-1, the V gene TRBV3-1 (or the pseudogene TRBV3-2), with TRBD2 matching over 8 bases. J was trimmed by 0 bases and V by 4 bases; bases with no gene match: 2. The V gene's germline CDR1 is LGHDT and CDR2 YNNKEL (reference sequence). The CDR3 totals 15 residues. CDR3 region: CASSPSGSSYNEQFF. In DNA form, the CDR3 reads TGTGCCAGCAGCCCGAGCGGGAGCTCCTACAATGAGCAGTTCTTC.

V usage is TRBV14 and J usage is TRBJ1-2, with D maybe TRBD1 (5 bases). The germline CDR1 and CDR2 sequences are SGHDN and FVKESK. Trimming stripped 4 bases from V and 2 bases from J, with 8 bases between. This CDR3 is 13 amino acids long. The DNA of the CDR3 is TGTGCCAGCAGCCGGGGGAACAACTATGGCTACACCTTC. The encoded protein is CASSRGNNYGYTF.

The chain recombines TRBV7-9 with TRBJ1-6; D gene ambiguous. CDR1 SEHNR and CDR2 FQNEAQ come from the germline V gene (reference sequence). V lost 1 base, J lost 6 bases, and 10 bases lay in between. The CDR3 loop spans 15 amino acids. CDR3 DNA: TGTGCCAGCAGCTTAGGTAGTAGTCCTAATTCACCCCTCCACTTT. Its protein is CASSLGSSPNSPLHF.

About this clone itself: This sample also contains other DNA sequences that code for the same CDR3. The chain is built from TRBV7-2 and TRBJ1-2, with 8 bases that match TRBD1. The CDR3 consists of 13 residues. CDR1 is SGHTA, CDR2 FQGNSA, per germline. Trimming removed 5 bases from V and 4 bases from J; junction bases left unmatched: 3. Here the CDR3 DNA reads TGTGCCAGCAGCCCTGGGACAGGCTATGGCTACACCTTC. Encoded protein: CASSPGTGYGYTF.

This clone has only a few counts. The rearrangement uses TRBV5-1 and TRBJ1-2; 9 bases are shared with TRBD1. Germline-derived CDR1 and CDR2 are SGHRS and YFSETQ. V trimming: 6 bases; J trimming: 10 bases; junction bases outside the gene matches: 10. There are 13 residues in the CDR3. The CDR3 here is CASNPGQGPSYTF. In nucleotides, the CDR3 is TGCGCCAGCAACCCGGGACAGGGACCCTCCTACACCTTC.

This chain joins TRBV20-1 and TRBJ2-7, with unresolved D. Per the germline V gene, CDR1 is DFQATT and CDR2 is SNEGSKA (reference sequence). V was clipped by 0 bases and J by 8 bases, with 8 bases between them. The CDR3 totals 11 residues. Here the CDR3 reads CSARESTQQYF. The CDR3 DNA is TGCAGTGCTAGAGAGTCGACCCAGCAGTACTTC.

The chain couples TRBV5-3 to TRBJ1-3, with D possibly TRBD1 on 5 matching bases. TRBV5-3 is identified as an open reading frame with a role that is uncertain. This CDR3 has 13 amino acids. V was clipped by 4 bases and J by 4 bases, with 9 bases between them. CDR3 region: CARSKRQGNTIYF. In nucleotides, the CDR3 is TGTGCCAGAAGCAAAAGACAGGGAAACACCATATATTTT.

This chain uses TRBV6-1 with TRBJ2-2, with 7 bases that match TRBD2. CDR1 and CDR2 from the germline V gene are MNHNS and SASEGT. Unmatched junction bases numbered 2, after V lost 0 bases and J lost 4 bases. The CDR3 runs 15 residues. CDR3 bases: TGTGCCAGCAGTGAAGCACTAGCGAGCACCGGGGAGCTGTTTTTT. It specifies CASSEALASTGELFF.

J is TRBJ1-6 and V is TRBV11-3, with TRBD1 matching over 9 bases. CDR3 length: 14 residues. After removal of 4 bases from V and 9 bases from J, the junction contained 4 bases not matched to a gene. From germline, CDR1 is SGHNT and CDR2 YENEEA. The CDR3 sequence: CASSSRDRVSPLHF. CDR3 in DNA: TGTGCCAGCAGCTCCCGGGACAGGGTTTCACCCCTCCACTTT.

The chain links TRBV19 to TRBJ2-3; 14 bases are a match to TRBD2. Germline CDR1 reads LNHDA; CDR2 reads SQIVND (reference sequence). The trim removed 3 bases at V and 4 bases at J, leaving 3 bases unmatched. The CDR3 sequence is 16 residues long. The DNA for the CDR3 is TGTGCCAGTAGTATCCCGGGACTAGCGGGAGCAGATACGCAGTATTTT. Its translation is CASSIPGLAGADTQYF.

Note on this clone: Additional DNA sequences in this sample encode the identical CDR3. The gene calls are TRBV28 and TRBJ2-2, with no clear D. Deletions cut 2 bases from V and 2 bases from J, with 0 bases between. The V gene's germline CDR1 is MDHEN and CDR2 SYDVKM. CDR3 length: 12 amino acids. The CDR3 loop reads CASSLNTGELFF. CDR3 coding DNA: TGTGCCAGCAGTTTAAACACCGGGGAGCTGTTTTTT.

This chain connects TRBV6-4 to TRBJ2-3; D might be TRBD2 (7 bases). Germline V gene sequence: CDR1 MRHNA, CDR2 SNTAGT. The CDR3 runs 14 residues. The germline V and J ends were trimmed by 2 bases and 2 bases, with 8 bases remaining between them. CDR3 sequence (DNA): TGTGCCAGCAGTGACGGGGGGGCCACAGATACGCAGTATTTT. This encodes CASSDGGATDTQYF.

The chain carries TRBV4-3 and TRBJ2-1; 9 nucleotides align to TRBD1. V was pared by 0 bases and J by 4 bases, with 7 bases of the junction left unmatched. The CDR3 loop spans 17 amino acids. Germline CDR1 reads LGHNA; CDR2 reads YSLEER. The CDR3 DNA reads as TGCGCCAGCAGCCAAGACACAGGGGGCGGGTTTTACAATGAGCAGTTCTTC. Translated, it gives CASSQDTGGGFYNEQFF.

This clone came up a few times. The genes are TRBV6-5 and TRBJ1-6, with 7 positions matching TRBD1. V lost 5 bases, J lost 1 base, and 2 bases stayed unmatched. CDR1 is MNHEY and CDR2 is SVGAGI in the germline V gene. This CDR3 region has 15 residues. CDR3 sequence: CASSNRGSYNSPLHF. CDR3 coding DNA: TGTGCCAGCAGTAACAGGGGATCCTATAATTCACCCCTCCACTTT.

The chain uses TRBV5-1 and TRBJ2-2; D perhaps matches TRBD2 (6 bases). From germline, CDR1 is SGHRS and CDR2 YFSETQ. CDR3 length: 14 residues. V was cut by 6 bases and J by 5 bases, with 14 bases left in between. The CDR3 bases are TGCGCCAGCATCCCGGGAGTACGGACCGGGGAGCTGTTTTTT. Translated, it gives CASIPGVRTGELFF.

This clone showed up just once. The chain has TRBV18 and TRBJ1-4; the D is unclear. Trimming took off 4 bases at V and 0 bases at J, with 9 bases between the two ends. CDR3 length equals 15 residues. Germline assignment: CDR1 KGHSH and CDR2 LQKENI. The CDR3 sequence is CASSRLKATNEKLFF. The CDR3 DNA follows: TGTGCCAGCTCACGATTGAAGGCAACTAATGAAAAACTGTTTTTT.

The CDR3 nucleotides are TGTGCCAGCAGCGTAGAGGGGGACAGGGGGGCCATGAACACTGAAGCTTTCTTT. Residues: CASSVEGDRGAMNTEAFF. The rearrangement joins TRBV9 to TRBJ1-1; 11 bases agree with TRBD1. The CDR3 covers 18 residues. Trimming at V came to 0 bases and at J to 0 bases, leaving 7 bases not matched to a gene. From germline, CDR1 is SGDLS and CDR2 YYNGEE.

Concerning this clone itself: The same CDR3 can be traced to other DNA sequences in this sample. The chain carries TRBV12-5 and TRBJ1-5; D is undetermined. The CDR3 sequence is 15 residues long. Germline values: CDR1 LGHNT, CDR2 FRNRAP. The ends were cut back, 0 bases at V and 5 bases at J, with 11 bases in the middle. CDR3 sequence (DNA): TGTGCTAGTGGTTTGGTACTTGGGAGGGATCAGCCCCAGCATTTT. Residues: CASGLVLGRDQPQHF.

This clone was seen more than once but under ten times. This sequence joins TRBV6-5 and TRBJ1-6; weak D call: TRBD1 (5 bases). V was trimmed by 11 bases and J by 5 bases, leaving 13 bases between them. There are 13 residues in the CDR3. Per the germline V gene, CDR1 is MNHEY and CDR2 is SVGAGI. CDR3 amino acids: CAGNLGDNSPLHF. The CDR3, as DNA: TGTGCCGGAAACCTAGGGGATAATTCACCCCTCCACTTT.

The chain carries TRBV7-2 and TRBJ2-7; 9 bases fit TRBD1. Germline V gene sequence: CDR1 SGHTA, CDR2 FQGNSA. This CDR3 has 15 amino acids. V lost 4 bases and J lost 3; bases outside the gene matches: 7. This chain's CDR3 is CASSSTGTGYYEQYF. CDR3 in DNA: TGTGCCAGCAGCTCCACCGGGACAGGGTACTACGAGCAGTACTTC.

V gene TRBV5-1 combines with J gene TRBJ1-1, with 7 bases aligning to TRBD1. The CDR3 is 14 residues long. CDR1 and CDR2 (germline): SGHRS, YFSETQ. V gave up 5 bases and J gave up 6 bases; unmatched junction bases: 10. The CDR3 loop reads CASSTGDSSPEAFF. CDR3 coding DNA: TGCGCCAGCAGTACAGGGGATTCTTCGCCTGAAGCTTTCTTT.

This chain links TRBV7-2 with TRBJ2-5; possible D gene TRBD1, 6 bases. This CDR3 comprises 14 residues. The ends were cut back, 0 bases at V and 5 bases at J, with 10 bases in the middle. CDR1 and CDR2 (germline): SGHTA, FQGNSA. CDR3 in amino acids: CASSLAGQGETQYF. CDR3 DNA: TGTGCCAGCAGCTTAGCTGGGCAGGGGGAGACCCAGTACTTC.

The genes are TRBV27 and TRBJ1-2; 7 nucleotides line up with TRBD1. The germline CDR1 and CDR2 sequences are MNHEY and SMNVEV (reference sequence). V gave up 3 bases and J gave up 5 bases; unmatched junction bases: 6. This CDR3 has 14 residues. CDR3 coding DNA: TGTGCCAGCAGTTTGTGGCAGGGGGGGTATGGCTACACCTTC. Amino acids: CASSLWQGGYGYTF.